This T cell receptor beta chain was captured in a study of cytomegalovirus exposure and HLA in healthy donors. The PCR ran on 60 Vbeta and 13 Jbeta primers. TCRdb keeps only in-frame clones here, not all; method: immunoSEQ multiplex PCR. The sample shows approximately 150,000 clones, about 80% of them seen only once. V lost 8 bases and J lost 2, with 17 bases in between. The CDR3 spans 14 residues. Germline CDR1 and CDR2: SGHRS and YFSETQ. Sequenced: PBMCs. This receptor was taken from a man in his forties in good health and CMV-seropositive. The J gene is TRBJ2-7, the V gene TRBV5-1; a weak D match, TRBD1 (5 bases). CDR3 in amino acids: CASGAAAVPYEQYF. Written as DNA, the CDR3 is TGCGCCAGTGGGGCCGCTGCGGTGCCCTACGAGCAGTACTTC. The full variable domain, in which reference TRBV5-1 and TRBJ2-7 provide the parts outside the CDR3, is KAGVTQTPRYLIKTRGQQVTLSCSPISGHRSVSWYQQTPGQGLQFLFEYFSETQRNKGNFPGRFSGRQFSNSRSEMNVSTLELGDSALYLCASGAAAVPYEQYFGPGTRLTVT.